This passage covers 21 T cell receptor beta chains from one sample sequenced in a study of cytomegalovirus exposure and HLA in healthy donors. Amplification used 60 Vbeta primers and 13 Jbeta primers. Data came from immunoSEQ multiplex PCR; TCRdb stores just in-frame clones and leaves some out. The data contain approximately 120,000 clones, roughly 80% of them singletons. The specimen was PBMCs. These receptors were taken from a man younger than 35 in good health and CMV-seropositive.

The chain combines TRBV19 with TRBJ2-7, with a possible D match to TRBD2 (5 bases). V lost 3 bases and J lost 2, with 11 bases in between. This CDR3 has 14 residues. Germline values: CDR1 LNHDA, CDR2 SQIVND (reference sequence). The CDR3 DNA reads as TGTGCCAGTAGTATGGGAGATTCAACCTACGAGCAGTACTTC. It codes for CASSMGDSTYEQYF.

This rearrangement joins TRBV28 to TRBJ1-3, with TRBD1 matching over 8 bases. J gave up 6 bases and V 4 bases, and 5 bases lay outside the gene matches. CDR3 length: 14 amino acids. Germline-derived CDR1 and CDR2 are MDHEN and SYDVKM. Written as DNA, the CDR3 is TGTGCCAGCAGTTGGACAGGGCCCGTAAACACCATATATTTT. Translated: CASSWTGPVNTIYF. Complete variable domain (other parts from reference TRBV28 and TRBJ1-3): DVKVTQSSRYLVKRTGEKVFLECVQDMDHENMFWYRQDPGLGLRLIYFSYDVKMKEKGDIPEGYSVSREKKERFSLILESASTNQTSMYLCASSWTGPVNTIYFGEGSWLTVV.

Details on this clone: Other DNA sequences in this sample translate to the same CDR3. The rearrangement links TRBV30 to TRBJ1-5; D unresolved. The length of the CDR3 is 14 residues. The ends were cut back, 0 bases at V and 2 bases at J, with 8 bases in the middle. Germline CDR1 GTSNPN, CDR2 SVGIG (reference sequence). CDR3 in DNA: TGTGCCTGGAGTGTTCCGGGAGGCAATCAGCCCCAGCATTTT. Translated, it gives CAWSVPGGNQPQHF.

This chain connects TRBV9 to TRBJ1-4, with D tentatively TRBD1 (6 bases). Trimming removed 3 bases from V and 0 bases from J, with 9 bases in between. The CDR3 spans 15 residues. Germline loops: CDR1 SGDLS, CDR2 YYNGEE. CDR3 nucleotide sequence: TGTGCCAGCAGCGCCGAGGGGGCAACTAATGAAAAACTGTTTTTT. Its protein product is CASSAEGATNEKLFF.

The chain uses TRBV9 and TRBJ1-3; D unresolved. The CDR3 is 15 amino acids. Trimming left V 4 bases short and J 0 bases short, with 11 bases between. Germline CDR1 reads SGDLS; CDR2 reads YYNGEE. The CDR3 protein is CASSPPVSSGNTIYF. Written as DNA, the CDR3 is TGTGCCAGCAGCCCCCCGGTGTCCTCTGGAAACACCATATATTTT.

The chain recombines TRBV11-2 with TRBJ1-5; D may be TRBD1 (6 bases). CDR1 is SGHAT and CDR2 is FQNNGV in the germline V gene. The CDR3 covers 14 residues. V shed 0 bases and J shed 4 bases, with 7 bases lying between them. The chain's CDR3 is CASSLDRGNQPQHF. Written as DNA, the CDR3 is TGTGCCAGCAGCTTAGACAGGGGTAATCAGCCCCAGCATTTT.

CDR3 loop: CASSSREQFKAFF. CDR3 DNA: TGTGCCAGCAGTAGCCGGGAACAGTTTAAAGCTTTCTTT. The chain is built from TRBV6-6 and TRBJ1-1; D is undetermined. With 5 bases removed from V and 9 bases from J, the gap between germline ends came to 16 bases. The CDR3 runs to 13 residues. The V gene's germline CDR1 is MNHNY and CDR2 SVGAGI (reference sequence).

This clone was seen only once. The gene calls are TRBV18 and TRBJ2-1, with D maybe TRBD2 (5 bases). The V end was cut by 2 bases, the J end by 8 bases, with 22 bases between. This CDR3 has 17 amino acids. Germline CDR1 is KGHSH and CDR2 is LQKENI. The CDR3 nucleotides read TGTGCCAGCTCACCAGCTCCCTTGTGGCTTGTGAGGGATGAGCAGTTCTTC. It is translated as CASSPAPLWLVRDEQFF. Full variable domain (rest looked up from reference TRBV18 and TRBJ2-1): NAGVMQNPRHLVRRRGQEARLRCSPMKGHSHVYWYRQLPEEGLKFMVYLQKENIIDESGMPKERFSAEFPKEGPSILRIQQVVRGDSAAYFCASSPAPLWLVRDEQFFGPGTRLTVL.

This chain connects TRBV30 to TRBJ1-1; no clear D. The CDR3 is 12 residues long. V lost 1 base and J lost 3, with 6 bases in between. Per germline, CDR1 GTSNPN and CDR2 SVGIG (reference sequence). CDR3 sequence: CAWSDMYTEAFF. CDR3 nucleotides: TGTGCCTGGAGTGATATGTACACTGAAGCTTTCTTT.

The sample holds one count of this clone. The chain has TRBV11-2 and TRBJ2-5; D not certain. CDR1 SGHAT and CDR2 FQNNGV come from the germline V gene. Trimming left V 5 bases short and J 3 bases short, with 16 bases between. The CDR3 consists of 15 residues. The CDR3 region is CASSRTQLPKETQYF. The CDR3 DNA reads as TGTGCCAGCAGCAGAACCCAACTGCCGAAAGAGACCCAGTACTTC.

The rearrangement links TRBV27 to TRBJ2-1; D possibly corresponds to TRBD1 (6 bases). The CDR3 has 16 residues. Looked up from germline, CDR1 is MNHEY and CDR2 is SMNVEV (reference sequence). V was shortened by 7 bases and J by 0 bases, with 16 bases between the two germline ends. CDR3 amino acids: CASTNTGRSSYNEQFF. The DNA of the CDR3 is TGTGCCAGCACCAACACAGGGCGGAGCTCCTACAATGAGCAGTTCTTC.

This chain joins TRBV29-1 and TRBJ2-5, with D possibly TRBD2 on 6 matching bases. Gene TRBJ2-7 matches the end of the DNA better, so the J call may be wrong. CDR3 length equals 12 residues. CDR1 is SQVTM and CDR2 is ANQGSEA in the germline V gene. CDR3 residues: CSVPGGSYEQYF. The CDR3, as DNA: TGCAGCGTCCCTGGGGGGTCCTACGAGCAGTACTTC.

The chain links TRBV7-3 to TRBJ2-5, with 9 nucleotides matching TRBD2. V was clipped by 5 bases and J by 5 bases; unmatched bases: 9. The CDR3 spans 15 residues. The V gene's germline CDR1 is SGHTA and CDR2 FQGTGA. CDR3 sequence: CASSPGTSSGETQYF. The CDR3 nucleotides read TGTGCCAGCAGCCCGGGGACTAGCTCAGGGGAGACCCAGTACTTC.

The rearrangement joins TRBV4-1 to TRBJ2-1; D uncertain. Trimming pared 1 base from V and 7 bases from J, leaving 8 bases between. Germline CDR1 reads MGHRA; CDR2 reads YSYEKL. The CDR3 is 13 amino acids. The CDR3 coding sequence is TGCGCCAGCAGCCAAGTTGTCGGTAATGAGCAGTTCTTC. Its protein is CASSQVVGNEQFF.

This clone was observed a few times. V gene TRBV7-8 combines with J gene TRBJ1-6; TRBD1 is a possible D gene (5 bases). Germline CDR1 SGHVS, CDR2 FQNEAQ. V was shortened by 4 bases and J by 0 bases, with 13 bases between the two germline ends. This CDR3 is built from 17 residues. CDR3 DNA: TGTGCCAGCAGCTGGCCGGGGGATAGCTCCTATAATTCACCCCTCCACTTT. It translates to CASSWPGDSSYNSPLHF.

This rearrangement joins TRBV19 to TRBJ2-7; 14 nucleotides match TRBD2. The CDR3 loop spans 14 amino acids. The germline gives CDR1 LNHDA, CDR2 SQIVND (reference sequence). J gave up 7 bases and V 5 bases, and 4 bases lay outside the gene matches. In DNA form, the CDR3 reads TGTGCCAGTAGTTGGGGACTAGCGGGGGAGGAGCAGTACTTC. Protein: CASSWGLAGEEQYF. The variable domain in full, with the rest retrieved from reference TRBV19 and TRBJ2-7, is DGGITQSPKYLFRKEGQNVTLSCEQNLNHDAMYWYRQDPGQGLRLIYYSQIVNDFQKGDIAEGYSVSREKKESFPLTVTSAQKNPTAFYLCASSWGLAGEEQYFGPGTRLTVT.

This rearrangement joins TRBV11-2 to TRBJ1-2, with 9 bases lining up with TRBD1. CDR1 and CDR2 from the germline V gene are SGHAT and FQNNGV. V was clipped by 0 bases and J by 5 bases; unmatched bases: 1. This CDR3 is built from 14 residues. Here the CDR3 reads CASSLDGTGYGYTF. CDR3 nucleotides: TGTGCCAGCAGCTTAGATGGGACAGGGTATGGCTACACCTTC. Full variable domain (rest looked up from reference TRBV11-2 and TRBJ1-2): EAGVAQSPRYKIIEKRQSVAFWCNPISGHATLYWYQQILGQGPKLLIQFQNNGVVDDSQLPKDRFSAERLKGVDSTLKIQPAKLEDSAVYLCASSLDGTGYGYTFGSGTRLTVV.

The chain's CDR3 is CASSYSSGGAAGELFF. In DNA, the CDR3 is TGTGCCAGCAGTTACTCTAGCGGGGGGGCCGCCGGGGAGCTGTTTTTT. V usage is TRBV6-5 and J usage is TRBJ2-2; 11 bases line up with TRBD2. V dropped 0 bases and J dropped 6; count of bases not matched to a gene: 3. Germline V gene sequence: CDR1 MNHEY, CDR2 SVGAGI. The CDR3 extends over 16 amino acids.

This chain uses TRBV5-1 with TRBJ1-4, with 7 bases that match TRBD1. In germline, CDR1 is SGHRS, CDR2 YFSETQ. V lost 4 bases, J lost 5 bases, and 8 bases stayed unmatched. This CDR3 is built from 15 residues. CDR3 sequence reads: CASSPGTEWNEKLFF. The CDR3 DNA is TGCGCCAGCAGCCCCGGGACAGAGTGGAATGAAAAACTGTTTTTT.

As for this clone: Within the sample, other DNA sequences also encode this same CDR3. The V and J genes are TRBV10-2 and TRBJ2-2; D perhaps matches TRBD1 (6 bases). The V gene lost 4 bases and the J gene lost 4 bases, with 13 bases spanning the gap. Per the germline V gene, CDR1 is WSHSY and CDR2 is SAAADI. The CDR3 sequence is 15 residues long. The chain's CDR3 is CASSARGHPTGELFF. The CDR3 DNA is TGCGCCAGCAGTGCCCGGGGACACCCCACCGGGGAGCTGTTTTTT.

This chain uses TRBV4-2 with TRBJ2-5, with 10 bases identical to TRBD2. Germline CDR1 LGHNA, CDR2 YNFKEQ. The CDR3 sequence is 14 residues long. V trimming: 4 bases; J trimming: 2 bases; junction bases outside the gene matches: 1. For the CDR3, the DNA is TGTGCCAGCAGCCTAGCGGGGGGACAAGAGACCCAGTACTTC. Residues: CASSLAGGQETQYF.